This entry lists 5 T cell receptor beta chains sequenced from one sample in a study of neurological immune-mediated disorders. Sample time point: longitudinal time-point 1 (baseline). TCRdb re-called the 5' RACE reads through MiXCR, storing one row per CDR3 protein. The table has about 50,000 distinct CDR3 sequences, more than 8.5% seen once. Sequencing was done on a sample of PBMCs. The receptors originated from a woman between 40 and 50 years old in good health.

This clonotype was picked up many times. The V gene is TRBV4-1, the J gene TRBJ1-5; TRBD1 agrees at 7 bases. CDR1 and CDR2 (germline): MGHRA, YSYEKL. J was trimmed by 3 bases and V by 0 bases; bases with no gene match: 2. CDR3 size: 15 residues. The CDR3 region has the DNA TGCGCCAGCAGCCAAGAGACAGGGTCCAATCAGCCCCAGCATTTT. Its translation: CASSQETGSNQPQHF.

At least ten counts were recorded for this clonotype. The rearrangement joins TRBV20-1 to TRBJ2-7, with D unclear. V was shortened by 6 bases and J by 5 bases, with 11 bases between the two germline ends. This CDR3 has 11 residues. In germline, CDR1 is DFQATT, CDR2 SNEGSKA (reference sequence). The CDR3 DNA reads TGCAGTGCCCCAAGTGACCACGAGCAGTACTTC. Translated: CSAPSDHEQYF.

This clonotype occurred a few times. V usage is TRBV29-1 and J usage is TRBJ2-5; D not certain. Germline loops: CDR1 SQVTM, CDR2 ANQGSEA. Trimming shortened V by 7 bases and J by 1 base, and 13 bases separated the two germline ends. The CDR3 has 13 residues. CDR3 residues: CSGQTDGQETQYF. DNA for the CDR3: TGCAGCGGCCAGACCGACGGCCAAGAGACCCAGTACTTC.

This clonotype was counted many times. This chain links TRBV7-2 with TRBJ2-7, with 7 bases aligning to TRBD1. The CDR3 consists of 14 residues. Germline-derived CDR1 and CDR2 are SGHTA and FQGNSA. Germline trimming cut 4 bases from V and 5 bases from J; bases unmatched to any gene: 8. The CDR3 loop is CASSSGQPVDEQYF. CDR3 DNA: TGTGCCAGCAGCTCGGGACAGCCGGTGGACGAGCAGTACTTC.

This clonotype was seen ten or more times. The chain carries TRBV9 and TRBJ2-1; D gene unclear. The V and J ends lost 4 bases and 4 bases respectively, with 6 bases between them. This CDR3 has 12 amino acids. Germline assignment: CDR1 SGDLS and CDR2 YYNGEE. CDR3 sequence reads: CASSSVYNEQFF. The CDR3 DNA reads as TGTGCCAGCAGCTCCGTGTACAATGAGCAGTTCTTC.